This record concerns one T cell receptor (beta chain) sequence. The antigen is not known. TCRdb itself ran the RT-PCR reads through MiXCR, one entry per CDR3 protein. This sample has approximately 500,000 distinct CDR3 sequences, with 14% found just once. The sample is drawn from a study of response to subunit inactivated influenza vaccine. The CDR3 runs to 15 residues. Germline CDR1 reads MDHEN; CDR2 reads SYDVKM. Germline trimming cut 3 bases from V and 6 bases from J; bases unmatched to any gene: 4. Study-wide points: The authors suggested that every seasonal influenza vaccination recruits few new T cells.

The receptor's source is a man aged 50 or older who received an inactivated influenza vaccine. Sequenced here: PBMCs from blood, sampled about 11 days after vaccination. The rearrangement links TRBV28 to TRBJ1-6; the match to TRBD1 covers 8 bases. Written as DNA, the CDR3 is TGTGCCAGCAGTTTGGACAGGGCGGCTAATTCACCCCTCCACTTT. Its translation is CASSLDRAANSPLHF.